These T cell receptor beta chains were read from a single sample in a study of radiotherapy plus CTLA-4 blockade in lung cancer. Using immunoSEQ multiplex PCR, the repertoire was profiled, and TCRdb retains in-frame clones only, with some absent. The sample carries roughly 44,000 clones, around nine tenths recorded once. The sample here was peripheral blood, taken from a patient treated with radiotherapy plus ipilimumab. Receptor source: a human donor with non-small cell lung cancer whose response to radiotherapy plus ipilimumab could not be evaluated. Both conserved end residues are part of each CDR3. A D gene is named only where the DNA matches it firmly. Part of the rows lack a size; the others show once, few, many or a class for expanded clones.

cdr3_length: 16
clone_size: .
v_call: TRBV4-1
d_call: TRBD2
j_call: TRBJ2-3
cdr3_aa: CASSPGLGTISDTQYF
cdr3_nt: TGCGCCAGCAGCCCGGGGCTCGGGACTATATCAGATACGCAGTATTTT

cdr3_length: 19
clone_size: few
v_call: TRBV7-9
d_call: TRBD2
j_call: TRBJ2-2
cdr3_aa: CASSLVLQSGRSGTGELFF
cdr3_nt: TGTGCCAGCAGCTTAGTTCTACAAAGCGGGAGGTCGGGTACCGGGGAGCTGTTTTTT

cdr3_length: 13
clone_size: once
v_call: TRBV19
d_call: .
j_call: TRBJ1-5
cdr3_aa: CASRENYNQPQHF
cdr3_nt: TGTGCCAGTAGAGAGAACTACAATCAGCCCCAGCATTTT

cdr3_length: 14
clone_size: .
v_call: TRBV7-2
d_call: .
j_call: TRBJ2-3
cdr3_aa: CASSPVLGLDTQYF
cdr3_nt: TGTGCCAGCAGCCCGGTACTAGGTCTAGATACGCAGTATTTT

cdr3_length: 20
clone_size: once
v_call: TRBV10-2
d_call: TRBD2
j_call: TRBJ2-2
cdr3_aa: CASSVLGLAGGPSGTGELFF
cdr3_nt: TGCGCCAGCAGTGTACTAGGACTAGCGGGAGGGCCCTCGGGCACCGGGGAGCTGTTTTTT

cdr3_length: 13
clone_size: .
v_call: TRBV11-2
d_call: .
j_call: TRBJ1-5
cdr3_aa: CASSLEFGQPQHF
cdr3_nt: TGTGCCAGCAGCTTAGAGTTCGGTCAGCCCCAGCATTTT

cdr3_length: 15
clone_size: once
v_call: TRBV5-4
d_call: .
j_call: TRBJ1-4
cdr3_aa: CASSTYRADNEKLFF
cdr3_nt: TGTGCCAGCAGCACCTACAGGGCGGATAATGAAAAACTGTTTTTT

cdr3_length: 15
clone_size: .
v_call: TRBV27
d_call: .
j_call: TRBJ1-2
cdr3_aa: CASSLIEKLGYGYTF
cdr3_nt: TGTGCCAGCAGTTTAATAGAGAAACTAGGGTATGGCTACACCTTC

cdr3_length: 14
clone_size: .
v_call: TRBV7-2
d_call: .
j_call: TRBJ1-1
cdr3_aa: CASSLVGDWTEAFF
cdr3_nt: TGTGCCAGCAGCTTAGTAGGGGATTGGACTGAAGCTTTCTTT

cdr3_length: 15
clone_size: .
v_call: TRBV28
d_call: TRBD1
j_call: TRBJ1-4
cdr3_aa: CASSPWTGDNEKLFF
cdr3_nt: TGTGCCAGCAGTCCATGGACAGGGGATAATGAAAAACTGTTTTTT

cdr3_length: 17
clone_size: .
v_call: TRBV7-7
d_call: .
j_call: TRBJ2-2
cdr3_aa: CASSFRLTRQGTGELFF
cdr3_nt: TGTGCCAGCAGCTTTCGACTGACTCGCCAGGGGACCGGGGAGCTGTTTTTT

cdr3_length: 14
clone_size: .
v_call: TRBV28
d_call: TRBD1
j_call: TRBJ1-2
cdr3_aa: CASSYPTGGPGYTF
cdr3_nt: TGTGCCAGCAGTTACCCTACAGGGGGCCCTGGCTACACCTTC

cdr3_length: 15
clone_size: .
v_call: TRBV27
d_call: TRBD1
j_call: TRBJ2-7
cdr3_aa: CASSLSGRGLHEQYF
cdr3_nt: TGTGCCAGCAGTTTATCTGGCAGGGGGCTCCACGAGCAGTACTTC

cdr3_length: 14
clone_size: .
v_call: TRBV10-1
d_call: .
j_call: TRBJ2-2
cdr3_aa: CASSRGGNTGELFF
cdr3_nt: TGCGCCAGCAGCCGGGGAGGGAACACCGGGGAGCTGTTTTTT

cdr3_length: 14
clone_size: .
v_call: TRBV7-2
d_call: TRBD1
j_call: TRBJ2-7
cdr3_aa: CASSTGQTSYEQYF
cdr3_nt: TGTGCCAGCAGCACGGGACAGACATCCTACGAGCAGTACTTC

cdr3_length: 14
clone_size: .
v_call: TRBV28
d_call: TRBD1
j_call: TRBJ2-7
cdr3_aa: CASGLGQGSYEQYF
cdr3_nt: TGTGCCAGCGGCCTGGGACAGGGGAGCTACGAGCAGTACTTC

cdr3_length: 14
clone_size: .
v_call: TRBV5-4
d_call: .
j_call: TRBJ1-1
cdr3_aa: CASSLSGGAVEAFF
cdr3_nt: TGTGCCAGCAGCCTTTCGGGGGGGGCGGTTGAAGCTTTCTTT

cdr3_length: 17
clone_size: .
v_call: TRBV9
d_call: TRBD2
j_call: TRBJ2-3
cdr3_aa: CASSDTGGGGAADTQYF
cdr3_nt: TGTGCCAGCAGCGATACCGGGGGCGGGGGGGCGGCAGATACGCAGTATTTT

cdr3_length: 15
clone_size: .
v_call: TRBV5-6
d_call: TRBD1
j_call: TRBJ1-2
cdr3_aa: CASSSRRTGYYGYTF
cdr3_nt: TGTGCCAGCAGCAGTCGGAGGACAGGGTACTATGGCTACACCTTC

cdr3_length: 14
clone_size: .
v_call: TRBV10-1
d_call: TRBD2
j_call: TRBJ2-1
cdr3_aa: CASSDGGGYNEQFF
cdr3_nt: TGCGCCAGCAGTGACGGGGGGGGCTACAATGAGCAGTTCTTC

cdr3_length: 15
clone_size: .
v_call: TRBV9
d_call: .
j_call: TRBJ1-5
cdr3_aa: CASSVGWEWNQPQHF
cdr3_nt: TGTGCCAGCAGCGTAGGATGGGAGTGGAATCAGCCCCAGCATTTT

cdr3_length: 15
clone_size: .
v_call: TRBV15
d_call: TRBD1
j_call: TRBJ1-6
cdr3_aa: CATSRDQGAGSPLHF
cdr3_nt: TGTGCCACCAGCAGAGATCAGGGGGCCGGTTCACCCCTCCACTTT

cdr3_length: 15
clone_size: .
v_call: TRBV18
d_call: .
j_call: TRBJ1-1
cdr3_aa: CASSPMTGKNTEAFF
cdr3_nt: TGTGCCAGCTCACCCATGACAGGCAAGAACACTGAAGCTTTCTTT

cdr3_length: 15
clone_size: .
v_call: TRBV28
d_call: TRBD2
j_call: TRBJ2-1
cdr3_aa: CASSSVSSGRGEQFF
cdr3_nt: TGTGCCAGCAGTTCGGTTTCCAGCGGGAGAGGTGAGCAGTTCTTC

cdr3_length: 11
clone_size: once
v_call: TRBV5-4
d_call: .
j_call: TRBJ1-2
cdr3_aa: CASSSGFGYTF
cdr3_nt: TGTGCCAGCAGCTCAGGGTTTGGCTACACCTTC

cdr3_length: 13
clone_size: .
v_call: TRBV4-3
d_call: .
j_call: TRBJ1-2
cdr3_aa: CASSHGEDYGYTF
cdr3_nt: TGCGCCAGCAGCCACGGGGAAGACTATGGCTACACCTTC

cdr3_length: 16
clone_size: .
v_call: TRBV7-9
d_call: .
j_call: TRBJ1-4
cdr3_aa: CASSPGQFLTNEKLFF
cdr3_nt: TGTGCCAGCAGCCCCGGACAGTTCCTTACTAATGAAAAACTGTTTTTT

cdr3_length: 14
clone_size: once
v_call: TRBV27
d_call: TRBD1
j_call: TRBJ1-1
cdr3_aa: CASSFGQGLGEAFF
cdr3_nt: TGTGCTAGCAGTTTCGGACAGGGGCTGGGTGAAGCTTTCTTT

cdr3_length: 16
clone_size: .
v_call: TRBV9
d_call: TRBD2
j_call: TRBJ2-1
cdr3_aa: CASSVGRAGVYNEQFF
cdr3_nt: TGTGCCAGCAGCGTAGGGCGAGCGGGGGTCTACAATGAGCAGTTCTTC

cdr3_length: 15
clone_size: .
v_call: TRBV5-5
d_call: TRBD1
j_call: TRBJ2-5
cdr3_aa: CASSFLGQGAETQYF
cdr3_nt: TGTGCCAGCAGCTTCCTAGGACAGGGGGCAGAGACCCAGTACTTC

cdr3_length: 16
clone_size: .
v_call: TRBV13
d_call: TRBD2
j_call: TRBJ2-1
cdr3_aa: CASSITSGGSYNEQFF
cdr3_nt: TGTGCCAGCAGCATAACTAGCGGGGGCTCCTACAATGAGCAGTTCTTC

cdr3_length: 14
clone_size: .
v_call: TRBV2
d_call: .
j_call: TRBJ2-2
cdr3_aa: CASSAVRGTGELFF
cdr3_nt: TGTGCCAGCAGCGCGGTTCGCGGCACCGGGGAGCTGTTTTTT

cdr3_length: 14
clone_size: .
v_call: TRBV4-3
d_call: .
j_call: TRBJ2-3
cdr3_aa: CASSQAISGDTQYF
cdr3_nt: TGCGCCAGCAGCCAAGCCATCTCCGGGGATACGCAGTATTTT

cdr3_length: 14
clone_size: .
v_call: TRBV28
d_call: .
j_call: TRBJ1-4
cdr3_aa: CASSWGGALEKLFF
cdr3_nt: TGTGCCAGCAGTTGGGGGGGTGCCCTAGAAAAACTGTTTTTT

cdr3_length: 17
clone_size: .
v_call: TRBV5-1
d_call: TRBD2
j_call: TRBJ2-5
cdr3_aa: CASSRNPGVAGDETQYF
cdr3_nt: TGCGCCAGCAGCCGAAATCCGGGGGTAGCGGGTGATGAGACCCAGTACTTC

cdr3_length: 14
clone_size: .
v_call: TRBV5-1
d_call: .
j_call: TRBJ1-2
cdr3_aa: CASSLQTSNYGYTF
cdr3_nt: TGCGCCAGCAGCCTACAGACGTCTAACTATGGCTACACCTTC

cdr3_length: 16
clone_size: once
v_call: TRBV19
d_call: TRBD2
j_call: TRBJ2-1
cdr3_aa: CASSITSGTSYNEQFF
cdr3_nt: TGTGCCAGTAGTATAACCTCCGGGACTAGCTACAATGAGCAGTTCTTC

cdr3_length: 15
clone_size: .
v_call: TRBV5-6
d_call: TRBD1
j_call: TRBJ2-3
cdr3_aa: CASSPPGQGPDTQYF
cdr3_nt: TGTGCCAGCAGCCCTCCGGGACAGGGCCCCGATACGCAGTATTTT

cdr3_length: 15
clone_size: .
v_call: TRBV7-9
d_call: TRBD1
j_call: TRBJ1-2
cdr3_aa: CASSSGTGRAYGYTF
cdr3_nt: TGTGCCAGCAGCTCCGGGACAGGGAGGGCCTATGGCTACACCTTC

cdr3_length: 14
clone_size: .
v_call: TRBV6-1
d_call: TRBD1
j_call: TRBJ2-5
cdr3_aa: CAVHAGGGQETQYF
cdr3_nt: TGTGCCGTTCATGCAGGGGGTGGCCAAGAGACCCAGTACTTC

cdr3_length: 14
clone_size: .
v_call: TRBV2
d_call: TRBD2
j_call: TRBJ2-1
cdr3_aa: CASSGLAEPNEQFF
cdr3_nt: TGTGCCAGCAGTGGACTAGCGGAACCAAATGAGCAGTTCTTC

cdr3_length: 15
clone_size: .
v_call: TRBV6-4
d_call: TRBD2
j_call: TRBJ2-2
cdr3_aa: CASSAAGGATGELFF
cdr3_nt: TGTGCCAGCAGTGCGGCGGGAGGGGCGACCGGGGAGCTGTTTTTT

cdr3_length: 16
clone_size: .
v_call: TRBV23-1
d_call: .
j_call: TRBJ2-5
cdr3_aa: CASSHLRRRKEETQYF
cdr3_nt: TGCGCCAGCAGTCATCTAAGGAGGCGGAAGGAAGAGACCCAGTACTTC

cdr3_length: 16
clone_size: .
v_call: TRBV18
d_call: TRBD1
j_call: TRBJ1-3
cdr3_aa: CASSPRQGSSGNTIYF
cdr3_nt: TGTGCCAGCTCACCGCGACAGGGGAGCTCTGGAAACACCATATATTTT